Presented here are 5 T cell receptor beta chains from one specimen sequenced in a study of CD8 T cells in Susac syndrome. Random hexamers were used to reverse transcribe an amount of roughly 0.5 to 1 ug RNA. TCRdb itself ran the immunoSEQ multiplex PCR reads through MiXCR, one entry per CDR3 protein. Of about 90,000 distinct CDR3 sequences listed, approximately 92% are singletons. Sequenced input: CD8+ T cells from PBMCs. The receptors derive from a human donor in good health.

This rearrangement joins TRBV19 to TRBJ1-2; tentative D call: TRBD1 (5 bases). The CDR3 runs to 15 residues. V shed 3 bases and J shed 2 bases, with 13 bases lying between them. In germline, CDR1 is LNHDA, CDR2 SQIVND (reference sequence). CDR3 region: CASSMSGAHNYGYTF. CDR3 in DNA: TGTGCCAGTAGTATGTCCGGGGCGCACAACTATGGCTACACCTTC.

The CDR3: CASKTGGLNEQFF. As DNA, the CDR3 is TGTGCCAGTAAAACAGGGGGCCTCAATGAGCAGTTCTTC. The chain uses TRBV12-3 or TRBV12-4 and TRBJ2-1; TRBD1 agrees at 9 bases. This CDR3 spans 13 amino acids. J gave up 6 bases and V 9 bases, and 6 bases lay outside the gene matches.

This clonotype has only one observation. The chain has TRBV2 and TRBJ2-7; D is perhaps TRBD1 (5 bases). CDR1 is SNHLY, CDR2 FYNNEI, per germline. The V end lost 5 bases, the J end lost 4 bases, and 18 bases lay between the germline ends. The CDR3 extends over 15 amino acids. DNA of the CDR3: TGTGCCAGCAGTACACCTGACAGCATCTTTTACGAGCAGTACTTC. It is translated as CASSTPDSIFYEQYF.

The rearrangement links TRBV4-1 to TRBJ2-7; 11 bases agree with TRBD1. The CDR3 runs to 16 residues. Unmatched junction bases numbered 9, after V lost 5 bases and J lost 3 bases. CDR1 MGHRA and CDR2 YSYEKL come from the germline V gene. The chain's CDR3 is CASSFRTGGSFYEQYF. Here the CDR3 DNA reads TGCGCCAGCAGCTTTCGGACAGGGGGCTCTTTCTACGAGCAGTACTTC.

The count of this clonotype is one. The V and J genes are TRBV6-1 and TRBJ2-5, with D unresolved. CDR3 length equals 12 residues. Between the trimmed V and J ends, which lost 6 bases and 2 bases, there was a span of 7 bases. Germline CDR1 and CDR2: MNHNS and SASEGT. The CDR3 is CASRIMQETQYF. In DNA form, the CDR3 reads TGTGCCAGCAGAATAATGCAAGAGACCCAGTACTTC.